The next 20 T cell receptor beta chains were all read from a single sample in a study of OX40 agonist ivuxolimab in advanced cancers. Clones were read by immunoSEQ multiplex PCR, and TCRdb kept only the in-frame ones, dropping some. Of 65,000 to 85,000 clones in the sample, about 87% are singletons; the top ten hold about 4%. Here the sequenced sample was CD4+ or CD8+ T cells sorted from blood, taken in a trial of the OX40 agonist ivuxolimab. The receptors originated from an adult with an advanced solid tumor such as melanoma, head and neck, liver or kidney cancer.

This rearrangement joins TRBV29-1 to TRBJ1-5, with D hard to call. V was pared by 5 bases and J by 0 bases, with 5 bases between. Germline V CDR1 and CDR2: SQVTM, ANQGSEA. This CDR3 spans 12 amino acids. The CDR3 bases are TGCAGCGTTACGAATAGCAATCAGCCCCAGCATTTT. It codes for CSVTNSNQPQHF.

The chain couples TRBV6-1 to TRBJ2-7; TRBD2 might be the D (5 bases). V lost 10 bases, J lost 3 bases, and 16 bases lay in between. Germline V gene lookup returns CDR1 MNHNS and CDR2 SASEGT. This CDR3 contains 13 residues. Here the CDR3 DNA reads TGTGCCACCCCCTCCCCCCGGGGCTACGAGCAGTACTTC. This encodes CATPSPRGYEQYF.

This chain uses TRBV19 with TRBJ1-3; TRBD1 matches at 9 bases. The CDR3 has 15 amino acids. Germline-derived CDR1 and CDR2 are LNHDA and SQIVND (reference sequence). The J segment lost 4 bases and the V segment lost 8 bases, leaving 9 bases of the junction unmatched. CDR3 in DNA: TGTGCCAGTGGGAGGACAGGGGTTTTCGGAAACACCATATATTTT. Translating it yields CASGRTGVFGNTIYF.

The chain carries TRBV5-4 and TRBJ2-1, with TRBD1 matching over 7 bases. V shed 4 bases and J 8 bases; nucleotides not matched to a gene: 9. The CDR3 consists of 14 residues. Germline V lookup: CDR1 SGHNT, CDR2 YYREEE (reference sequence). Written as DNA, the CDR3 is TGTGCCAGCAGCCAACAGACAGGGAACTATGAGCAGTTCTTC. Its protein is CASSQQTGNYEQFF.

The CDR3 loop reads CASGDSGSKNIQYF. The CDR3 nucleotides read TGTGCCAGCGGGGATTCGGGATCCAAAAACATTCAGTACTTC. The genes are TRBV28 and TRBJ2-4, with a weak D call TRBD2 (5 bases). The CDR3 spans 14 residues. Deletions cut 8 bases from V and 2 bases from J, with 13 bases between. Germline V gene data show CDR1 as MDHEN and CDR2 as SYDVKM. The complete variable domain, with remaining parts taken from reference TRBV28 and TRBJ2-4, reads DVKVTQSSRYLVKRTGEKVFLECVQDMDHENMFWYRQDPGLGLRLIYFSYDVKMKEKGDIPEGYSVSREKKERFSLILESASTNQTSMYLCASGDSGSKNIQYFGAGTRLSVL.

The chain combines TRBV5-1 with TRBJ2-3, with no clear D. The CDR3 is 18 amino acids. V was cut by 4 bases and J by 2 bases, with 23 bases left in between. Germline CDR1 is SGHRS and CDR2 is YFSETQ. In nucleotides, the CDR3 is TGCGCCAGCAGCCCAAGCCCCACCACCAAGCCGGTCACAGATACGCAGTATTTT. Residues: CASSPSPTTKPVTDTQYF.

The rearrangement uses TRBV11-2 and TRBJ1-3, with D unresolved. Germline V CDR1 and CDR2: SGHAT, FQNNGV. V lost 6 bases to trimming and J lost 4 bases, with 16 bases between them. This CDR3 contains 15 residues. Written as DNA, the CDR3 is TGTGCCAGCAGTGTGACATGGATCGGAGGAAACACCATATATTTT. Its protein is CASSVTWIGGNTIYF.

This clone appeared a single time. The V call is TRBV6-1, the J call TRBJ2-1, with 7 bases fitting TRBD2. CDR1 and CDR2 from the germline V gene are MNHNS and SASEGT. V gave up 4 bases and J gave up 8 bases; unmatched junction bases: 5. This CDR3 region has 13 residues. CDR3 nucleotides: TGTGCCAGCAGTGTGGTTCGGGGGGATGAGCAGTTCTTC. It encodes CASSVVRGDEQFF.

The genes are TRBV18 and TRBJ2-1; TRBD1 matches at 7 bases. The V gene's germline CDR1 is KGHSH and CDR2 LQKENI. V was clipped by 3 bases and J by 7 bases; unmatched bases: 9. The CDR3 consists of 15 residues. The CDR3 nucleotides are TGTGCCAGCTCACCCTTTGTTCAGGGGGATAATGAGCAGTTCTTC. This gives the protein CASSPFVQGDNEQFF. Full variable domain (remainder filled in from reference TRBV18 and TRBJ2-1): NAGVMQNPRHLVRRRGQEARLRCSPMKGHSHVYWYRQLPEEGLKFMVYLQKENIIDESGMPKERFSAEFPKEGPSILRIQQVVRGDSAAYFCASSPFVQGDNEQFFGPGTRLTVL.

V usage is TRBV28 and J usage is TRBJ1-4; D ambiguous. CDR1 MDHEN and CDR2 SYDVKM come from the germline V gene. Trimming removed 5 bases at V and 8 bases at J, with 15 bases between. The CDR3 has 14 residues. Here the CDR3 reads CASSPPSWEEKLFF. CDR3 coding DNA: TGTGCCAGCAGTCCCCCTTCTTGGGAGGAAAAACTGTTTTTT.

The chain combines TRBV29-1 with TRBJ2-3, with 9 bases that match TRBD1. The V and J ends lost 4 bases and 4 bases, in that order; junction bases with no gene match: 6. The CDR3 length is 14 residues. Germline CDR1 reads SQVTM; CDR2 reads ANQGSEA. For the CDR3, the DNA is TGCAGCGTTGCCCCACAGGGGGCGGCAGATACGCAGTATTTT. Protein product: CSVAPQGAADTQYF.

This chain links TRBV4-2 with TRBJ2-5; D is unresolved. Trimming stripped 4 bases from V and 1 base from J, with 13 bases between. Germline V CDR1 and CDR2: LGHNA, YNFKEQ. This CDR3 comprises 15 residues. The CDR3 region is CASSPLQPTQETQYF. The CDR3 DNA follows: TGTGCCAGCAGCCCCCTCCAACCAACCCAAGAGACCCAGTACTTC.

CDR3 loop: CASSPDQGNSYEQYF. For the CDR3, the DNA is TGCGCCAGCAGTCCTGACCAGGGAAACTCCTACGAGCAGTACTTC. The rearrangement uses TRBV4-1 and TRBJ2-7; D is perhaps TRBD1 (5 bases). Germline V gene data show CDR1 as MGHRA and CDR2 as YSYEKL. The CDR3 is 15 amino acids. Trimming shortened V by 6 bases and J by 0 bases, and 15 bases separated the two germline ends.

The chain has TRBV15 and TRBJ2-2; 8 bases agree with TRBD1. The length of the CDR3 is 15 residues. V dropped 5 bases and J dropped 6; count of bases not matched to a gene: 8. Germline lookup yields CDR1 LNHNV and CDR2 YYDKDF (reference sequence). CDR3 bases: TGTGCCACCAGCCCCCTGGGACAGGATGCCGGGGAGCTGTTTTTT. Translating it yields CATSPLGQDAGELFF.

The rearrangement joins TRBV2 to TRBJ2-3; D is possibly TRBD2 (6 bases). CDR3 size: 13 residues. V was shortened by 6 bases and J by 2 bases, with 9 bases between the two germline ends. CDR1 SNHLY and CDR2 FYNNEI come from the germline V gene. The CDR3 loop is CASRRGTTDTQYF. CDR3 nucleotides: TGTGCCAGCAGGCGGGGCACCACAGATACGCAGTATTTT.

This clone was detected only once. This chain uses TRBV27 with TRBJ2-2, with 9 bases matching TRBD1. After removal of 5 bases from V and 3 bases from J, the junction contained 7 bases not matched to a gene. This CDR3 contains 16 residues. CDR1 and CDR2 (germline): MNHEY, SMNVEV (reference sequence). CDR3 DNA: TGTGCCAGCAGTCCCCTGGACAGGGGCGACACCGGGGAGCTGTTTTTT. Translated: CASSPLDRGDTGELFF.

The chain recombines TRBV2 with TRBJ1-2; TRBD1 might be the D (5 bases). There are 12 residues in the CDR3. Trimming left V 6 bases short and J 5 bases short, with 10 bases between. Germline CDR1 and CDR2: SNHLY and FYNNEI. CDR3 nucleotide sequence: TGTGCCAGCAGGGGGGACGGATATGGCTACACCTTC. Translation gives CASRGDGYGYTF.

The chain recombines TRBV15 with TRBJ1-4; TRBD1 is a possible D gene (6 bases). This CDR3 is 13 amino acids long. Trimming cost V 4 bases and J 7 bases, with 10 bases left between them. In germline, CDR1 is LNHNV, CDR2 YYDKDF (reference sequence). The CDR3 nucleotides are TGTGCCACCAGCACAGGGGTACGTGAAAAACTGTTTTTT. Translating it yields CATSTGVREKLFF.

The chain carries TRBV7-3 and TRBJ2-3; D perhaps matches TRBD1 (5 bases). The germline gives CDR1 SGHTA, CDR2 FQGTGA. The V end was cut by 0 bases, the J end by 2 bases, with 9 bases between. The CDR3 is 15 amino acids. The CDR3 loop reads CASSLTSTATDTQYF. In DNA, the CDR3 is TGTGCCAGCAGCTTAACGTCGACAGCCACAGATACGCAGTATTTT. Full variable domain (rest looked up from reference TRBV7-3 and TRBJ2-3): GAGVSQTPSNKVTEKGKYVELRCDPISGHTALYWYRQSLGQGPEFLIYFQGTGAADDSGLPNDRFFAVRPEGSVSTLKIQRTERGDSAVYLCASSLTSTATDTQYFGPGTRLTVL.

CDR3 DNA: TGTGCCAGCAGCGTAGCGGGAGGTTACGAGCAGTACTTC. Its protein is CASSVAGGYEQYF. The chain uses TRBV2 and TRBJ2-7; 10 bases match TRBD2. V trimming: 6 bases; J trimming: 4 bases; junction bases outside the gene matches: 3. The germline V gene has CDR1 SNHLY and CDR2 FYNNEI. This CDR3 contains 13 residues.